This T cell receptor beta chain is from a study of STAT5B mutations in CD4+ large granular lymphocyte leukemia. Whole-study results and caveats: Data were not HLA-matched across samples.

Germline V gene sequence: CDR1 SQVTM, CDR2 ANQGSEA. The V end lost 4 bases, the J end lost 3 bases, and 7 bases lay between the germline ends. The CDR3 runs to 11 residues. Repertoires were generated with immunoSEQ multiplex PCR, while TCRdb's copy carries only in-frame clones and drops some. There are roughly 48,000 clones in the sample; 70% occur only once, and 1.5% lies in the top ten. Controls came from buffy coats of healthy blood donors. With regard to this clone: Its cognate antigen is unknown.

Sequencing used CD4+ T cells from blood buffy coats. The TCR sequence derives from a human donor in good health. The chain combines TRBV29-1 with TRBJ2-7; D unresolved. The CDR3, as DNA: TGCAGCGTTGGAGAGAACTACGAGCAGTACTTC. This gives the protein CSVGENYEQYF.